This T cell receptor (beta chain) is drawn from a study of post-analysis software for immune sequencing data (dated by TCRdb to between 2015 and 2017). About the study as a whole: Recorded disease courses included relapsing-remitting, secondary progressive and progressive-relapsing multiple sclerosis, with some patients lacking subtype annotation. The patient repertoires were set against eleven to twelve previously published healthy control repertoires from donors whose ages ranged from about 6 to 25 years. A subset of samples was prepared in parallel using single-end sample barcoding, then pooled and co-amplified after Illumina adapter ligation. Beyond this particular receptor, the publication reports: Normalized Chao1 diversity was significantly lower in multiple sclerosis patients than controls, suggesting substantial peripheral T-cell clonal expansion. The multiple sclerosis patient group was slightly younger than the control group. Direct clustering with F measure showed strong co-clustering of samples prepared in the same batch, prompting a batch-effect correction. Significantly higher frequencies in patients than in controls were found for about 5 TRBV segments, including TRBV5-6, TRBV5-1 and TRBV20-1.

Library preparation used PCR. Sequencing relied on an Illumina HiSeq 2500. Unique molecular identifiers were incorporated into TCR beta cDNA libraries to reduce PCR and sequencing biases. Per 1 to 10 million input T cells, roughly 500,000 cDNA molecules were obtained, such that each molecule approximated one T cell. The patient libraries were prepared and sequenced using the same protocol as the earlier healthy control dataset. Samples belonging to the same batch were prepared together, multiplexed and sequenced on a shared HiSeq lane. From the authors' description of their analysis: MIGEC was used to process the raw barcoded reads, and molecular identifier groups with only a single read were discarded before consensus assembly and CDR3 extraction. VDJtools was used for post-analysis of the clonotype tables, with diversity normalized by down-sampling every dataset to the smallest sample size. To correct batch-related cross-sample contamination, repertoire overlap clustering matched CDR3 amino acid sequences but not nucleotide sequences. The public reads were reprocessed in TCRdb via fastp at Q25 and MiXCR, keeping in-frame beta chains. Each entry is one CDR3 protein sequence, shown with its most common DNA and genes. These V and J calls are TCRdb output, not the study's own analysis. The sample table contains about 770,000 distinct CDR3 sequences; only one count was recorded for about half of them. 4.9% of the sample is in the top ten clones.

For CDR1 and CDR2, the germline V gene lists SGDLS and YYNGEE. V is clipped by 4 bases and J by 2 bases, and the sequence between their germline boundaries is 12 bases long. Reading from cysteine to phenylalanine, the CDR3 counts 14 amino acids. The read is trimmed to its CDR3 DNA, 42 bases read in frame from base 1. This clonotype was seen a handful of times. Its recognized antigen is unknown. No per-base quality is available; no much larger clone lies one base away. TCR beta repertoires were profiled from peripheral blood of 10 to 15 young patients with multiple sclerosis to demonstrate the VDJtools post-analysis software. The multiple sclerosis patients were children and adolescents ranging in age from about 6 to 17 years.

The chain uses TRBV9 and TRBJ2-5; the D segment may tentatively be TRBD1 or TRBD2, each giving 5 matched bases. The sequenced material came from blood. The receptor was isolated from a girl between 5 and 17 years old with multiple sclerosis. CDR3 protein: CASSSRDGQETQYF. The bases read TGTGCCAGCAGCTCCCGGGACGGACAAGAGACCCAGTACTTC. When the CDR3 is completed using the reference TRBV9 and TRBJ2-5 genes on either side, the full variable domain is DSGVTQTPKHLITATGQRVTLRCSPRSGDLSVYWYQQSLDQGLQFLIQYYNGEERAKGNILERFSAQQFPDLHSELNLSSLELGDSALYFCASSSRDGQETQYFGPGTRLLVL.